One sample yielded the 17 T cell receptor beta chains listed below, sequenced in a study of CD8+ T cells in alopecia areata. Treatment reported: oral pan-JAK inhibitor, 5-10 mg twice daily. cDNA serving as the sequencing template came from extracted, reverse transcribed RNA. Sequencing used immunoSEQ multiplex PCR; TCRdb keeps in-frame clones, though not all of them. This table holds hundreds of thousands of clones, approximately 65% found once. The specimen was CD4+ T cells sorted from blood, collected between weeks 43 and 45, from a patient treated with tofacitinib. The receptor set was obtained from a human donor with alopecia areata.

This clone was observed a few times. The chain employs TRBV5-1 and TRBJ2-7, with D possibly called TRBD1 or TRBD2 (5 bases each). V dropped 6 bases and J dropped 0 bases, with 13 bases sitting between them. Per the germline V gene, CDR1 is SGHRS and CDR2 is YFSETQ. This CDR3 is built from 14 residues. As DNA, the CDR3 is TGCGCCAGCACCTCCGGGACGGGCTCCTACGAGCAGTACTTC. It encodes CASTSGTGSYEQYF.

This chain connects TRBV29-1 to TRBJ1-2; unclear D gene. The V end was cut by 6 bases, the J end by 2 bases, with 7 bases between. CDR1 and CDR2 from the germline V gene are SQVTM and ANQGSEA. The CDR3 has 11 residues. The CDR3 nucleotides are TGCAGCGTCGATCAGAACTATGGCTACACCTTC. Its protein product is CSVDQNYGYTF. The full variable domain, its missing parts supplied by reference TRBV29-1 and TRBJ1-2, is SAVISQKPSRDICQRGTSLTIQCQVDSQVTMMFWYRQQPGQSLTLIATANQGSEATYESGFVIDKFPISRPNLTFSTLTVSNMSPEDSSIYLCSVDQNYGYTFGSGTRLTVV.

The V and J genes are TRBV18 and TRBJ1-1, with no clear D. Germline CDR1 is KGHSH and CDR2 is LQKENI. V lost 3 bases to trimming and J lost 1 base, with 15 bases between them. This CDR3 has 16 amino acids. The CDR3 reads CASSPILLVGNTEAFF. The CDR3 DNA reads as TGTGCCAGCTCACCTATCCTCCTGGTCGGGAACACTGAAGCTTTCTTT.

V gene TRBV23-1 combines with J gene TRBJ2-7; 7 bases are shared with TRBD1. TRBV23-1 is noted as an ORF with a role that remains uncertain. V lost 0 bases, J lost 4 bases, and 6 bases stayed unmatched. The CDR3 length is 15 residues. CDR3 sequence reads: CASSQSRAQGYEQYF. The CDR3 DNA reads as TGCGCCAGCAGTCAATCGAGGGCACAGGGGTACGAGCAGTACTTC.

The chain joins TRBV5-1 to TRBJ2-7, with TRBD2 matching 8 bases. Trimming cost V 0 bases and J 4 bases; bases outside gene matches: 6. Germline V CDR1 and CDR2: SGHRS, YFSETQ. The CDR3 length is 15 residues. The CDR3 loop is CASSLDTSGLYEQYF. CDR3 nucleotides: TGCGCCAGCAGCTTGGACACTAGCGGACTATACGAGCAGTACTTC.

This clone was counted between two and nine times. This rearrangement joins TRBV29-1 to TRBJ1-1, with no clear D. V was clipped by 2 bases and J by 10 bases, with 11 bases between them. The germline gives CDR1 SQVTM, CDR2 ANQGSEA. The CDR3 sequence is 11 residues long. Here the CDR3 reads CSVEPGSLAFF. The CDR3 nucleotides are TGCAGCGTTGAACCGGGGTCGCTAGCTTTCTTT.

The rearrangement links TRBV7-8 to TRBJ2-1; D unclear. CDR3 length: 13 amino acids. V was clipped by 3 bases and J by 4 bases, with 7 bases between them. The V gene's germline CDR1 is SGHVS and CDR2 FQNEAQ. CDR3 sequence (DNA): TGTGCCAGCAGCTTCCTCGGTTACAATGAGCAGTTCTTC. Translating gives CASSFLGYNEQFF.

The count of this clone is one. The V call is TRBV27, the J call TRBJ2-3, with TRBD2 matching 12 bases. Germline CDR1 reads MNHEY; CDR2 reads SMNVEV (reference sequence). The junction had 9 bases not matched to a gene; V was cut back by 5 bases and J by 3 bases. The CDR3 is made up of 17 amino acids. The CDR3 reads CASSPARTSGATDTQYF. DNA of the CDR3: TGTGCCAGCAGTCCCGCCCGGACTAGCGGGGCAACAGATACGCAGTATTTT.

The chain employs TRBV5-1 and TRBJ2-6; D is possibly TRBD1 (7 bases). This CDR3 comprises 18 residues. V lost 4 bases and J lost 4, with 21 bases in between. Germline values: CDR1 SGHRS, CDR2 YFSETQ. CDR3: CASSAGPGGLQGANVLTF. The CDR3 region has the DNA TGCGCCAGCAGCGCCGGTCCAGGGGGGCTGCAAGGGGCCAACGTCCTGACTTTC.

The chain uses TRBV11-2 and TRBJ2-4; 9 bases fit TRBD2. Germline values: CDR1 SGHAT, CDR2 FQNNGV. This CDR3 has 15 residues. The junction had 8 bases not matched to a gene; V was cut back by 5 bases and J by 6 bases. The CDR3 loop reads CASSGRRGGTNIQYF. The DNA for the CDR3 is TGTGCCAGCAGCGGACGGCGGGGGGGCACAAACATTCAGTACTTC.

This CDR3 reads CASSMGFSYEQYF. CDR3 coding DNA: TGTGCCAGTAGTATGGGCTTCTCCTACGAGCAGTACTTC. The chain uses TRBV19 and TRBJ2-7; D not resolved. The germline gives CDR1 LNHDA, CDR2 SQIVND (reference sequence). This CDR3 contains 13 residues. V shed 3 bases and J shed 0 bases, with 6 bases lying between them. The full variable domain, with the rest looked up from reference TRBV19 and TRBJ2-7, is DGGITQSPKYLFRKEGQNVTLSCEQNLNHDAMYWYRQDPGQGLRLIYYSQIVNDFQKGDIAEGYSVSREKKESFPLTVTSAQKNPTAFYLCASSMGFSYEQYFGPGTRLTVT.

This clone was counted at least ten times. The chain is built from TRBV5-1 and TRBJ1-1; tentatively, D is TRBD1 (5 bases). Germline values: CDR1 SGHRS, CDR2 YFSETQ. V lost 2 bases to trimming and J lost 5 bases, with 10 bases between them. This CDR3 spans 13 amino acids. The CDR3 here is CASSFQGNTEAFF. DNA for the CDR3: TGCGCCAGCAGCTTTCAGGGAAATACTGAAGCTTTCTTT.

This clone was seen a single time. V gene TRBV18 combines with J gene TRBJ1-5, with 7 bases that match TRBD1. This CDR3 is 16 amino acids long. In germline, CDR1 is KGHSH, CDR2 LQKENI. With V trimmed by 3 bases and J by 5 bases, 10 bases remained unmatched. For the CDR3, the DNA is TGTGCCAGCTCACCGACGACTAGGGGGCGGGATCAGCCCCAGCATTTT. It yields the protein CASSPTTRGRDQPQHF.

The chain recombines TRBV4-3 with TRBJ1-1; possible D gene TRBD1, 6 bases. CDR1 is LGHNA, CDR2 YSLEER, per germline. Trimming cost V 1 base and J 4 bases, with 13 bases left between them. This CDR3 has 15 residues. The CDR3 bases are TGCGCCAGCAGCCAAGCCACAGGGAGAGGCACTGAAGCTTTCTTT. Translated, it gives CASSQATGRGTEAFF.

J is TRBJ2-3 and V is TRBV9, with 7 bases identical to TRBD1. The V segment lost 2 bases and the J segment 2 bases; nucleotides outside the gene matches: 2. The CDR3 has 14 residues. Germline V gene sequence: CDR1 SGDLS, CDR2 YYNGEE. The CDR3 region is CASSVGTVTDTQYF. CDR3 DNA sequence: TGTGCCAGCAGCGTGGGGACAGTCACAGATACGCAGTATTTT.

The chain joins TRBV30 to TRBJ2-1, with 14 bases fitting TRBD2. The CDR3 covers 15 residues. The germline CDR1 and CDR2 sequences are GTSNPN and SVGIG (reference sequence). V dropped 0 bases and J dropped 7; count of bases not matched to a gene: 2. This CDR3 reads CAWSVRLAGGNEQFF. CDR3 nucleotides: TGTGCCTGGAGTGTTAGACTAGCGGGGGGGAATGAGCAGTTCTTC.

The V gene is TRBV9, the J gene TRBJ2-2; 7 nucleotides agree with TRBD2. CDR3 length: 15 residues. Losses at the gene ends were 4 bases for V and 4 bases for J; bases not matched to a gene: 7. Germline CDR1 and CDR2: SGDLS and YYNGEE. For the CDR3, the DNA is TGTGCCAGCAGCACCCGGGACTACGCCACCGGGGAGCTGTTTTTT. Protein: CASSTRDYATGELFF.